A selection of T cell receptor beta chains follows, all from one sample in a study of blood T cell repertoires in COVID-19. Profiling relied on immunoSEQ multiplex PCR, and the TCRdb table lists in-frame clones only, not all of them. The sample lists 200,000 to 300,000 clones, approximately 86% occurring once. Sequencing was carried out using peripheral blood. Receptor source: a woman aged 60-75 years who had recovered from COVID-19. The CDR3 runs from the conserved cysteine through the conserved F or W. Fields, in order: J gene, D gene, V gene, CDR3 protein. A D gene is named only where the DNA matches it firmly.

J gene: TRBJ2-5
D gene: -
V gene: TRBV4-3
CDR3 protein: CASSQLNQETQYF

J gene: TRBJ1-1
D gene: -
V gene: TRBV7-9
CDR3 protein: CAGQKQGGTEAFF

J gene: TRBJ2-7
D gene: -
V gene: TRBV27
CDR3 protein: CASSTTDNPYEQYF

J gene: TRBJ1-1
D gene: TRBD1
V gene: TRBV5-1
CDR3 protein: CASSLAPTGTNTEAFF

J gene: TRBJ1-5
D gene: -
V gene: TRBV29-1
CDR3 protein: CSVAGASDSNQPQHF

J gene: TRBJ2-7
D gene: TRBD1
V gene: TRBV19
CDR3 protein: CASSGGTGSYEQYF

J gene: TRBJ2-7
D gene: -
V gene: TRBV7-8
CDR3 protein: CASSLAQPLSYEQYF

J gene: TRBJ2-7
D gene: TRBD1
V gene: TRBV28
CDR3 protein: CASNRWGQEPYEQYF

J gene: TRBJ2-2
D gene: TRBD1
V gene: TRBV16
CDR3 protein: CASSRPGTGITGELFF

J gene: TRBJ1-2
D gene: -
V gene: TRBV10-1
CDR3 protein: CASSESYSGGGHYGYTF

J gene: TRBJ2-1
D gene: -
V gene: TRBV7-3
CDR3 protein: CASSLDAGRHNEQFF

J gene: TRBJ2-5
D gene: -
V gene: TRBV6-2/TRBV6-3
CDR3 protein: CASSYPRPGVYQETQYF

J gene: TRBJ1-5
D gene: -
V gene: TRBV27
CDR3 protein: CASRGEEYQPQHF

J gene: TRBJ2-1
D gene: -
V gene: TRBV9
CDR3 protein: CASSVGHFSYNEQFF

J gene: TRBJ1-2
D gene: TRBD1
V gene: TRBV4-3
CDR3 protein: CASSLNAGGSYGYTF

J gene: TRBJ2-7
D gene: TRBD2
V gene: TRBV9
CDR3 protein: CASSVAAGTTYEQYF

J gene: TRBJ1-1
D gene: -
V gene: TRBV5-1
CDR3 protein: CASSRGMNTEAFF

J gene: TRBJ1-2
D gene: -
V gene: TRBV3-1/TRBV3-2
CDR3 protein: CASSQDWAALGGYTF

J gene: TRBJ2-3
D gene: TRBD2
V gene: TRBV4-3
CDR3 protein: CASSQDPSGGPYEATDTQYF

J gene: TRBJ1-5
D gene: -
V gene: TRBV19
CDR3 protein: CASSQTGPGNQPQHF

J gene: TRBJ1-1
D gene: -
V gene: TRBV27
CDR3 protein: CASSPIAMNTEAFF

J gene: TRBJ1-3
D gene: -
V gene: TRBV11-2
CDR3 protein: CASSRAGTSSGNTIYF

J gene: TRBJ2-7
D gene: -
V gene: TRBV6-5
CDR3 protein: CASSYSRNIGQYF

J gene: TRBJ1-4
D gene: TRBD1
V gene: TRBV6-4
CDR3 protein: CASSDPGQGAQEGLSPTNEKLFF

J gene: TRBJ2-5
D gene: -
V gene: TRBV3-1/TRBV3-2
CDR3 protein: CASSQARGGGETQYF

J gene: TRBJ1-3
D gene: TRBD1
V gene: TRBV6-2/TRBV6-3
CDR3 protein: CASSYQSPGTGGSPPGNTIYF

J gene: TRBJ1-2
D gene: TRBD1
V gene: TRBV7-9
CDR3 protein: CASSLSGQGANYGYTF

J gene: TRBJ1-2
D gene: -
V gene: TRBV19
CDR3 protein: CASTPKFGYSYGYTF

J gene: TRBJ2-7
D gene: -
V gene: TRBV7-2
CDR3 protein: CASSLACCTYEQYF

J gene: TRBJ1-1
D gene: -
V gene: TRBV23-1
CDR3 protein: CASGSAKGTQNTEAFF

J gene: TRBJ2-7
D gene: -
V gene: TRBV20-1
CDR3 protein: CSALKYEQYF